This T cell receptor beta chain was identified in a study of control samples from healthy donors and cancer patients. TCRdb's copy holds only in-frame clones and misses some; the assay was immunoSEQ multiplex PCR. The data show approximately 150,000 clones, around 90% seen once. This TCR was recovered from a woman in her thirties or forties in good health. Input material: blood.

The CDR3 protein is CASSEAERWGTFRERVDAFF. CDR3 bases: TGTGCCAGCAGTGAAGCCGAGCGGTGGGGTACGTTCAGGGAACGGGTGGATGCTTTCTTT. The chain has TRBV6-1 and TRBJ1-1; tentative D call: TRBD1 (5 bases). This CDR3 region has 20 residues. Germline V CDR1 and CDR2: MNHNS, SASEGT. V was cut by 0 bases and J by 11 bases, with 34 bases left in between.